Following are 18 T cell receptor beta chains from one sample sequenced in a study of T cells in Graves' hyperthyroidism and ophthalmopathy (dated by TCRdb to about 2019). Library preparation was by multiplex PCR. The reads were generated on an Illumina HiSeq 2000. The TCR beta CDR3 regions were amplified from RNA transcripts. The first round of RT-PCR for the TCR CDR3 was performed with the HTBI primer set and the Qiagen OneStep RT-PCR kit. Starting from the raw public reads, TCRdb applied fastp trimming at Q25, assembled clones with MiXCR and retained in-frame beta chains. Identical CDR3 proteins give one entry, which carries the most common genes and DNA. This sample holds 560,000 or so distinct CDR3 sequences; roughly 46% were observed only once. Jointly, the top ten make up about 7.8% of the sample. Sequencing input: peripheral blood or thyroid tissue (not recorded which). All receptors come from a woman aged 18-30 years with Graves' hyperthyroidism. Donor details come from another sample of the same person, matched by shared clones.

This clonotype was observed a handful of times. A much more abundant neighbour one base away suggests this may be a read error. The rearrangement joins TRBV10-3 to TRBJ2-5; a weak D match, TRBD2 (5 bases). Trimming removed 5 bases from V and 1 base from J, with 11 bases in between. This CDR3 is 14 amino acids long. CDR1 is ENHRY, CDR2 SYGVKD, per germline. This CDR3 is CAISYWSGQETQYF. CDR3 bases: TGTGCCATCAGTTATTGGAGCGGCCAAGAGACCCAGTACTTC.

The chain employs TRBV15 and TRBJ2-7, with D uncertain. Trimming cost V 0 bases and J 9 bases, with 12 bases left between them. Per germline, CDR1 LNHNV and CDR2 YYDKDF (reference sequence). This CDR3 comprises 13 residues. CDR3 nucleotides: TGTGCCACCAGCAGAGATCAACAATGGGTGCAGTACTTC. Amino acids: CATSRDQQWVQYF.

CDR3 nucleotide sequence: TGTGCCAGTCTTCGGGGTTCGAGCTCCTACGAGCAGTACTTC. Translated: CASLRGSSSYEQYF. The J gene is TRBJ2-7, the V gene TRBV5-6; D perhaps matches TRBD2 (5 bases). CDR3 length: 14 amino acids. In germline, CDR1 is SGHDT, CDR2 YYEEEE. V was shortened by 8 bases and J by 0 bases, with 15 bases between the two germline ends.

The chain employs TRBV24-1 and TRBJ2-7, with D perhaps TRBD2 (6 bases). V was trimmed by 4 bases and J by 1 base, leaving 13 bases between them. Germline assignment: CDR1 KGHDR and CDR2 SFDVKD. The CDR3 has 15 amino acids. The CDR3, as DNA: TGTGCCACCAGTGAGGGTGCGGGACCTTCCTACGAGCAGTACTTC. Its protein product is CATSEGAGPSYEQYF.

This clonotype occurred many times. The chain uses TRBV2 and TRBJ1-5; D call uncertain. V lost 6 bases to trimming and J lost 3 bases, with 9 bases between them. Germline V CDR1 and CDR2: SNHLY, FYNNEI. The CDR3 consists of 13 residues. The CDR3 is CASRAKFNQPQHF. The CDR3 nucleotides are TGTGCCAGCAGAGCCAAGTTCAATCAGCCCCAGCATTTT.

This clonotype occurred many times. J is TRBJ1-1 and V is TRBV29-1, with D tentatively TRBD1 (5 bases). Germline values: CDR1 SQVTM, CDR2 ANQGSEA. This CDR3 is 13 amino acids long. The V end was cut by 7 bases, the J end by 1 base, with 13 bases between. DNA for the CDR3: TGCAGCGCCCTACTGGGGACGAACACTGAAGCTTTCTTT. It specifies CSALLGTNTEAFF.

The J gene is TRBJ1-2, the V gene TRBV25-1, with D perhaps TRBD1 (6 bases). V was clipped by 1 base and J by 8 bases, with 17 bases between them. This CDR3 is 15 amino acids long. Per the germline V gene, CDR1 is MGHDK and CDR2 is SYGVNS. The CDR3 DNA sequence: TGTGCCAGCAGTGAATTGATAGGGGGGCGACAGGGCTACACCTTC. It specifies CASSELIGGRQGYTF.

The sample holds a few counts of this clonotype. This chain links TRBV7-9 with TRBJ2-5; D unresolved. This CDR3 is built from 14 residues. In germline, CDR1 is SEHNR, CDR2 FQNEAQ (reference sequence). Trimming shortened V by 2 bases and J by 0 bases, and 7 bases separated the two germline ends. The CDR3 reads CASSLLVNQETQYF. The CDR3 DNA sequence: TGTGCCAGCAGCTTACTCGTCAACCAAGAGACCCAGTACTTC.

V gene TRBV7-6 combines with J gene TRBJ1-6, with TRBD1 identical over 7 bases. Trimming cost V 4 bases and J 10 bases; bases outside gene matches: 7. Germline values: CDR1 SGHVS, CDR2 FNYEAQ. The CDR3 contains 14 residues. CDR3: CASSWGQLKSPLHF. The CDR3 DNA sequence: TGTGCCAGCAGCTGGGGACAGCTCAAATCACCCCTCCACTTT.

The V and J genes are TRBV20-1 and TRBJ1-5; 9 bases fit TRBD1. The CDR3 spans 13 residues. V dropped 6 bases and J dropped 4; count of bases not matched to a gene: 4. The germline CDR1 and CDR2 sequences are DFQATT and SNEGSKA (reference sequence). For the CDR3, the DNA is TGCAGTGCCTGGGGACAGGGTAATCAGCCCCAGCATTTT. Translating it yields CSAWGQGNQPQHF.

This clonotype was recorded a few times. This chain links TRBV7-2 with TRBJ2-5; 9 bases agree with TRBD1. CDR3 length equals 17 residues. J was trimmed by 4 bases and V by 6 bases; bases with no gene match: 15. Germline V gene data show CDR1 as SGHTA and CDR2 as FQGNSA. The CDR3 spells CASRPRTGVGIGETQYF. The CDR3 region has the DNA TGTGCCAGCAGACCCAGGACAGGGGTAGGGATCGGAGAGACCCAGTACTTC.

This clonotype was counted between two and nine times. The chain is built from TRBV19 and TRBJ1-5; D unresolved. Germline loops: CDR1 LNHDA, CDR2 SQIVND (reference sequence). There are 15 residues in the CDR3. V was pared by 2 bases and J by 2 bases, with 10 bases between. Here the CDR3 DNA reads TGTGCCAGTAGTATACGTCTCTTGGGCAATCAGCCCCAGCATTTT. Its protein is CASSIRLLGNQPQHF.

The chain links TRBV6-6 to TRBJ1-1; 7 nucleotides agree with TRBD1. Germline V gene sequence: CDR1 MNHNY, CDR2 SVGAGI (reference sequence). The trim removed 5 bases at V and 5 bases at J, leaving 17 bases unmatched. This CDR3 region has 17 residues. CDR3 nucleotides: TGTGCCAGCAGTACCAGGGGGGCCCTAGTTTCGTTTACTGAAGCTTTCTTT. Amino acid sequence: CASSTRGALVSFTEAFF.

The CDR3 is CASSEMREGHYEQYF. CDR3 sequence (DNA): TGTGCCAGCAGTGAAATGCGGGAGGGCCATTACGAGCAGTACTTC. The chain couples TRBV2 to TRBJ2-7, with 9 bases fitting TRBD2. This CDR3 comprises 15 residues. The germline CDR1 and CDR2 sequences are SNHLY and FYNNEI. Germline trimming cut 2 bases from V and 4 bases from J; bases unmatched to any gene: 6. The full variable domain, its missing parts supplied by reference TRBV2 and TRBJ2-7, is EPEVTQTPSHQVTQMGQEVILRCVPISNHLYFYWYRQILGQKVEFLVSFYNNEISEKSEIFDDQFSVERPDGSNFTLKIRSTKLEDSAMYFCASSEMREGHYEQYFGPGTRLTVT.

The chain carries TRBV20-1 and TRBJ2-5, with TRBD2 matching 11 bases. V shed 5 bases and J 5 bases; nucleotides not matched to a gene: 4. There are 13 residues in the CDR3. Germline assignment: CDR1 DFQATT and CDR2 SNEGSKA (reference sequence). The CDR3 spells CSALAGGRETQYF. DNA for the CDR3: TGCAGTGCTCTAGCGGGAGGACGGGAGACCCAGTACTTC.

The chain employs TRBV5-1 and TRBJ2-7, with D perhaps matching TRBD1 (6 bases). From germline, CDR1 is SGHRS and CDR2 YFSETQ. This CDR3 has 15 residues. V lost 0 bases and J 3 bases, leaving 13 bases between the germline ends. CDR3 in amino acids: CASSLEAGQNYEQYF. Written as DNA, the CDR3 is TGCGCCAGCAGCTTGGAGGCCGGACAGAACTACGAGCAGTACTTC.

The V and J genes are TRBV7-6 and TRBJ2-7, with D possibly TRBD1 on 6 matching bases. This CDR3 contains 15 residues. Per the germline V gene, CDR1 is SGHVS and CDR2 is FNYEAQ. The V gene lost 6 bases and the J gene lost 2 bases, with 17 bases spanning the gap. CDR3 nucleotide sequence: TGTGCCAGCAGACCCAGGGGCCAACCGACCTACGAGCAGTACTTC. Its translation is CASRPRGQPTYEQYF. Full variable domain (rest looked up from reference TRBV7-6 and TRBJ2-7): GAGVSQSPRYKVTKRGQDVALRCDPISGHVSLYWYRQALGQGPEFLTYFNYEAQQDKSGLPNDRFSAERPEGSISTLTIQRTEQRDSAMYRCASRPRGQPTYEQYFGPGTRLTVT.

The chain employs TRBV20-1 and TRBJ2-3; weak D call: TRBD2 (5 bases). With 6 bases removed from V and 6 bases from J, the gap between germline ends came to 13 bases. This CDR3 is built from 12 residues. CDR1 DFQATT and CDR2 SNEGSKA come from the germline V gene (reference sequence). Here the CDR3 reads CSAAPGGDTQYF. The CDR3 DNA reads TGCAGTGCCGCTCCGGGCGGGGATACGCAGTATTTT.